The present T cell receptor (beta chain) was sequenced within a study of T cells in Graves' hyperthyroidism and ophthalmopathy. Germline values: CDR1 ENHRY, CDR2 SYGVKD. The CDR3 contains 14 residues. V was pared by 11 bases and J by 2 bases, with 17 bases between. The TCR beta CDR3 regions underwent amplification using RNA transcripts as the source. When the TCR CDR3 underwent first-round RT-PCR, the HTBI primer set was used. TCRdb reprocessed the multiplex PCR reads with MiXCR, giving one entry per CDR3 protein. The table has 700,000 to 950,000 distinct CDR3 sequences, around 40% seen once; the top ten hold around 32%.

The rearrangement joins TRBV10-3 to TRBJ2-3; D is possibly TRBD1 (5 bases). The sample comprised blood. This sequence originates from a woman in her thirties or forties with Graves' hyperthyroidism. As DNA, the CDR3 is TGTGCCTCCAGGGTCTTTCTGCACACAGATACGCAGTATTTT. Its protein product is CASRVFLHTDTQYF.